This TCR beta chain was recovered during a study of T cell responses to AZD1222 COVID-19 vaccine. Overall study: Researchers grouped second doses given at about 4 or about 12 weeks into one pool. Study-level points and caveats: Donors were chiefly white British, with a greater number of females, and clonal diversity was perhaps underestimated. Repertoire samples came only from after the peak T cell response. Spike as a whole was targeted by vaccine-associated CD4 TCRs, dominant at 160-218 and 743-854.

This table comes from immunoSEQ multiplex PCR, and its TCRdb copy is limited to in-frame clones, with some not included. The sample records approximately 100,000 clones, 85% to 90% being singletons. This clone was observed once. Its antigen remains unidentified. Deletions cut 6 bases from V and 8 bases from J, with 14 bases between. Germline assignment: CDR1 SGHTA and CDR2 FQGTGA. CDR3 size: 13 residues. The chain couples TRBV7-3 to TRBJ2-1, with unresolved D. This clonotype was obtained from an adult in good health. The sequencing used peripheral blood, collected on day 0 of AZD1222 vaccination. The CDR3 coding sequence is TGTGCCAGCAGGTTCCCAGCGTCGGATGAGCAGTTCTTC. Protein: CASRFPASDEQFF.